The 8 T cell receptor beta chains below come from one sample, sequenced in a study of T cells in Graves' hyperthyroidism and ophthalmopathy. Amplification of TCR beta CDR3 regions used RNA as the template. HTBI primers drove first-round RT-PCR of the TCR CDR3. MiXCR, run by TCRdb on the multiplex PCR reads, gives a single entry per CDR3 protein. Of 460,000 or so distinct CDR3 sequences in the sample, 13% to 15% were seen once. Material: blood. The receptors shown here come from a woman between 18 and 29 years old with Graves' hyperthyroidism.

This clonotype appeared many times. The CDR3 loop reads CASSQVSGRGYNEQFF. The CDR3 DNA is TGTGCCAGCAGCCAGGTTAGCGGGAGAGGCTACAATGAGCAGTTCTTC. This chain connects TRBV3-1 to TRBJ2-1; 9 bases align to TRBD2. Germline V gives CDR1 LGHDT, CDR2 YNNKEL (reference sequence). With 3 bases clipped from V and 3 bases from J, the junction kept 6 bases outside the gene matches. This CDR3 comprises 16 residues.

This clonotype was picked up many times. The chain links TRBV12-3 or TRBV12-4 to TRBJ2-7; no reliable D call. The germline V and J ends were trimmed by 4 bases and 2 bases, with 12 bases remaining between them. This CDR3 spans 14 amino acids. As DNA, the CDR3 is TGTGCCAGCAGTTCGAGGTGGGATCCCTACGAGCAGTACTTC. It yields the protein CASSSRWDPYEQYF.

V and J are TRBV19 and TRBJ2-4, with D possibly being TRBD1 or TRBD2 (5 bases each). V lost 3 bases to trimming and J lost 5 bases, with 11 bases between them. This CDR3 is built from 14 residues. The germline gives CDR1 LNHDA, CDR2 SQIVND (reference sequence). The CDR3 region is CASSIGTRQNIQYF. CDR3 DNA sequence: TGTGCCAGTAGTATCGGGACCAGGCAAAACATTCAGTACTTC.

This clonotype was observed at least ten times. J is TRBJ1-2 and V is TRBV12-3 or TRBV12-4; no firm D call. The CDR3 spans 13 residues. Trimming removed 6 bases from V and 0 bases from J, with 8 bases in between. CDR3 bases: TGTGCCAGCAGCCGTACCACTAACTATGGCTACACCTTC. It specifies CASSRTTNYGYTF.

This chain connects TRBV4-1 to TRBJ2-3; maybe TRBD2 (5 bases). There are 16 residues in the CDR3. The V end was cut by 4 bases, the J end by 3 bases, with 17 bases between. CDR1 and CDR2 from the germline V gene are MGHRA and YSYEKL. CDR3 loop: CASSLEPSRYTDTQYF. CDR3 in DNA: TGCGCCAGCAGCCTCGAACCTAGCAGATATACAGATACGCAGTATTTT.

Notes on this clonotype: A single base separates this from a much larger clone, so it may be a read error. The CDR3 coding sequence is TGTGCCACCAGCAGAGAAGCGGGAAGGCGAGGGGCAGATACGCAGTATTTT. Encoded protein: CATSREAGRRGADTQYF. This chain links TRBV15 with TRBJ2-3, with 7 nucleotides matching TRBD2. This CDR3 contains 17 residues. The germline CDR1 and CDR2 sequences are LNHNV and YYDKDF (reference sequence). V gave up 0 bases and J gave up 4 bases; unmatched junction bases: 10.

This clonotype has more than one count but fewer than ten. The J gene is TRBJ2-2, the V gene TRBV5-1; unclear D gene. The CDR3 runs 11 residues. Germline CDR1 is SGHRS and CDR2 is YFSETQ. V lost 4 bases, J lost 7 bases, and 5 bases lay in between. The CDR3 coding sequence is TGCGCCAGCAGCGGTATCGGGGAGCTGTTTTTT. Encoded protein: CASSGIGELFF. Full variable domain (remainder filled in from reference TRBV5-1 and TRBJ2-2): KAGVTQTPRYLIKTRGQQVTLSCSPISGHRSVSWYQQTPGQGLQFLFEYFSETQRNKGNFPGRFSGRQFSNSRSEMNVSTLELGDSALYLCASSGIGELFFGEGSRLTVL.

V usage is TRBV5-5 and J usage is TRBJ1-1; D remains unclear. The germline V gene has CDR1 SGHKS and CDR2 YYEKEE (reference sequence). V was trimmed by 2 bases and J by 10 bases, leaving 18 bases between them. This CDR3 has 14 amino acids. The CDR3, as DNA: TGTGCCAGCAGCTTCTGGACTGCATCCGACGGAGCTTTCTTT. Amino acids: CASSFWTASDGAFF.